The entry that follows covers one T cell receptor (beta chain) sequence. No antigen is known for it. After CD4 positive bead selection, the CD4-negative fraction gave CD8 T cells. Both TRBC1 and TRBC2 were covered by a beta constant-region primer of two equimolar oligonucleotides. Four rounds of PCR amplified the ligated cDNA using nested alpha and beta constant-region primers plus SP2. The cDNA 3' end received a ligated single-stranded oligonucleotide carrying the SP2 primer and a 12-nucleotide UMI. TCRdb itself ran the UMI-ligation and nested PCR reads through MiXCR, one entry per CDR3 protein. Seen here are under 150,000 distinct CDR3 sequences, about a fifth observed once, and the top ten hold around 0.63%. The CDR3 runs to 14 residues. V gave up 1 base and J gave up 8 bases, with 12 bases separating them. Germline CDR1 MNHEY, CDR2 SVGAGI. The data belong to a study of naive and memory T cell subsets.

Study findings and constraints: Gini index rose across naive, CM, EM and EMRA in CD4 and CD8. In naive cells, over 85% of TCR sequences were seen only once. Possibly reflecting memory cells re-expressing CD45RA, a few larger clonotypes occurred in naive repertoires, especially CD8.

Sequenced material: naive CD8+ T cells from blood. This TCR derives from a human donor in good health. V is TRBV6-5 and J is TRBJ2-1, with D unclear. CDR3 sequence (DNA): TGTGCCAGCAGTTACTTCTCGGCCCCCGATGAGCAGTTCTTC. This sequence encodes CASSYFSAPDEQFF.